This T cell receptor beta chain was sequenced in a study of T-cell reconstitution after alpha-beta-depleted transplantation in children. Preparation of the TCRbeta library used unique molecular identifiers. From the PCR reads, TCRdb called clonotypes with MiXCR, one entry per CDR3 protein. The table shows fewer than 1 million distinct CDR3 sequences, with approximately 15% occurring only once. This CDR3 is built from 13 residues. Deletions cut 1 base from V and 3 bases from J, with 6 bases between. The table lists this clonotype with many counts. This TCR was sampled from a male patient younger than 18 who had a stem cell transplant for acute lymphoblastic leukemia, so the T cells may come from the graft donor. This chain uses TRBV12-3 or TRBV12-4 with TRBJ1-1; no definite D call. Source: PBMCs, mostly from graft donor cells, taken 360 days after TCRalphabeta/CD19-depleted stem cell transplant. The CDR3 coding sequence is TGTGCCAGCAGTTTAGACAGTTACACTGAAGCTTTCTTT. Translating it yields CASSLDSYTEAFF.